This T cell receptor beta chain was documented in a study of T cell responses to AZD1222 COVID-19 vaccine listed by TCRdb under 2021. About the investigation overall: Because spike-specific TCR depth and breadth did not differ between the two schedules, AZD1222 recipients who got a second dose at roughly 4 weeks were pooled with those who got a second dose at roughly 12 weeks. Trial participants were enrolled by age into subgroups of 18-55, 56-69 and 70-plus years, and roughly 160, 29 and 62 TCR-sequenced participants, respectively, were included in these subgroups. A total of approximately 250 trial participants underwent TCR sequencing, of whom roughly 210 had received two doses of AZD1222 and around 25 had received two doses of the MenACWY control vaccine.

The full study reports these points: No day 14 peak-response samples were available, so repertoires were characterized only after the peak T cell response. The 56-69-year group was small, and its depth increase did not reach significance, likely because of low power. Participants were mostly white British and included more females than males, and it was suggested by the authors that clonal diversity may have been underestimated. After two AZD1222 doses, spike-specific TCR breadth and depth were significantly higher than at day 0 and than in MenACWY recipients. Vaccine-associated CD4 TCRs spanned the whole spike protein, with dominant responses in regions 160-218 and 743-854. Conclusions about previously exposed vaccinees were limited because only a handful of AZD1222 recipients were SARS-CoV-2 seropositive at baseline. Reportedly, close to half of the unique spike-specific TCRs recognized epitopes lying outside the regions that are mutated in the B.1.351 and B.1.1.7 variants.

The CDR3 regions of human TCRbeta chains were analyzed by immunosequencing. The study's processing was this. TCRs in the repertoires were compared against a reference library of SARS-CoV-2-specific TCRs that had been generated with the MIRA antigen-specificity platform. Breadth was defined as the fraction of unique TCRs that were SARS-CoV-2-associated. Depth was defined as the fraction of total T cells that were SARS-CoV-2-associated. Using the MIRA data, each spike-specific TCR was assigned both to the spike region to which the TCR was reactive and to a CD4 or CD8 class. Log10-transformed breadth and depth values were compared by one-way ANOVA with Sidak's multiple comparisons tests. Held by TCRdb, this immuneACCESS table contains in-frame sequences only and omits some clones. Under half of the omission traces to an unresolved V gene where checked; the cause of the rest is unknown. That table furnishes V, J and clone size, whereas the DNA furnished D and trimming. This sample gives 150,000 to 200,000 clones in total; around 95% of them show up just once. The leading ten clones occupy approximately 0.58% of the sample.

Per the germline V gene, KGHSH is the CDR1 and LQKENI is the CDR2. V is cut by 2 bases and J by 0 bases, and the space between the germline ends is 14 bases. From its cysteine to its phenylalanine, the CDR3 spans 17 amino acids. This entry keeps only the CDR3 DNA: 51 bases, framed from base 1. Of note for this clone: It has no known antigen specificity. No base qualities exist here, and no much larger clone lies one base off it.

Explained via the paper, the time point label denotes: baseline before first vaccination. The vaccinee samples were drawn from two UK trials, COV001 and COV002, one of which was a single-blind randomized controlled phase 2/3 trial testing AZD1222 (ChAdOx1 nCoV-19) in healthy adults. For TCRbeta chain sequencing, PBMC samples were collected from trial participants at day 0 and at day 28 after the second dose. The sequenced sample was peripheral blood, obtained on day 0 of AZD1222 vaccination. The chain was built from TRBV18 and TRBJ1-5; the D gene is unclear. The receptor was isolated from an adult in good health. This receptor has the CDR3 CASSPRRGYNSNQPQHF. The DNA is as follows: TGTGCCAGCTCACCAAGGAGAGGCTACAATAGCAATCAGCCCCAGCATTTT. With the rest looked up from the reference TRBV18 and TRBJ1-5 genes rather than sequenced, the full variable domain is NAGVMQNPRHLVRRRGQEARLRCSPMKGHSHVYWYRQLPEEGLKFMVYLQKENIIDESGMPKERFSAEFPKEGPSILRIQQVVRGDSAAYFCASSPRRGYNSNQPQHFGDGTRLSIL.